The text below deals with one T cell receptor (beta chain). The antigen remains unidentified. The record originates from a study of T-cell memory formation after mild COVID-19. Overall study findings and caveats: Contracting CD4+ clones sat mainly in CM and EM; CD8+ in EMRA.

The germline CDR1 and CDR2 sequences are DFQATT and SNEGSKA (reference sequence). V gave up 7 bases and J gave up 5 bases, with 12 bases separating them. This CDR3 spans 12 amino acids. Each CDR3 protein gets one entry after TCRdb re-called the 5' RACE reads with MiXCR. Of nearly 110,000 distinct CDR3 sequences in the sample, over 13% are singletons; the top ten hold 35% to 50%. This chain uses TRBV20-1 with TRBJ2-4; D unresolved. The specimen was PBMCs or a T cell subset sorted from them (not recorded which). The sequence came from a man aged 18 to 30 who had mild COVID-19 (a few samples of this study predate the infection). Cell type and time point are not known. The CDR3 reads CSGREHQNIQYF. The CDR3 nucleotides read TGCAGTGGGCGTGAGCATCAAAACATTCAGTACTTC.